The present TCR beta chain was sequenced within a study of shared clonotypes between healthy human individuals. About the research overall: Three CD4 naive, three CD4 memory, two CD8 naive and one CD8 memory plate were used per donor.

The CDR3 consists of 14 residues. Germline V gene data show CDR1 as MGHRA and CDR2 as YSYEKL. With 1 base removed from V and 0 bases from J, the gap between germline ends came to 6 bases. Here immunoSEQ multiplex PCR was the method, and the copy in TCRdb shows in-frame clones only, minus some. The sample lists a few million clones, about 92% occurring once. V usage is TRBV4-1 and J usage is TRBJ2-5; D may be TRBD1 (5 bases). This sequence was found in a man younger than 35 in good health. Material: naive CD4+ T cells sorted from blood. Subset: CD45RA+ positively selected. CDR3 region: CASSQADNQETQYF. The CDR3 bases are TGCGCCAGCAGCCAAGCGGACAACCAAGAGACCCAGTACTTC.